Listed below are T cell receptor beta chains from one sample, sequenced in a study of blood T cells in healthy people across ages. TCRdb re-derived calls from the 5' RACE reads in MiXCR, one entry per CDR3 protein. The sample includes roughly 790,000 distinct CDR3 sequences, more than 40% of them seen just once. Source material: blood. These receptor sequences come from an older woman in good health. Both conserved end residues are part of each CDR3. The order of the fields is CDR3 DNA, CDR3 protein, D gene, V gene, clone size, J gene. The D gene is left open where the match is weak. Clone size is given for some rows only: seen once, a few or many times, or a class if the clone is expanded.

TGTGCCAGCAGCCAGCGGGAGAGGGTGGGTGAAAAACTGTTTTTT | CASSQRERVGEKLFF | - | TRBV7-9 | - | TRBJ1-4
TGTGCCAGCAGCTTAGGGGACAGGGGATATTATGGCTACACCTTC | CASSLGDRGYYGYTF | TRBD1 | TRBV7-9 | - | TRBJ1-2
TGCGCCAGCAGCTTGGATGTGGGATACGCCTACGAGCAGTACTTC | CASSLDVGYAYEQYF | - | TRBV5-1 | once | TRBJ2-7
TGTGCCAGCAGCAGGAGCGGACAGGGAAGGGAGACCCAGTACTTC | CASSRSGQGRETQYF | TRBD1 | TRBV11-2 | many | TRBJ2-5
TGTGCCACCAGTGAAGGACACTCCTACGAGCAGTACTTC | CATSEGHSYEQYF | - | TRBV24-1 | few | TRBJ2-7
TGTGCCAGCAGTTACTCTCCCAGGGGTATGAACACTGAAGCTTTCTTT | CASSYSPRGMNTEAFF | - | TRBV6-5 | - | TRBJ1-1
TGTGCCAGCAGTACGCGTGAGTCTTGGGGAGGGGAGCAGTACTTC | CASSTRESWGGEQYF | TRBD2 | TRBV6-5 | - | TRBJ2-5
TGTGCCAGCAGTCCGGGACAGGGGTTCCAAGAGACCCAGTACTTC | CASSPGQGFQETQYF | TRBD1 | TRBV11-2 | many | TRBJ2-5
TGCAGTGCTAGAGCGACTAGCGGGACAGATACGCAGTATTTT | CSARATSGTDTQYF | TRBD2 | TRBV20-1 | once | TRBJ2-3
TGTGCCAGCAGTGAGGGACGCCTGAGCTCCTACGAGCAGTACTTC | CASSEGRLSSYEQYF | - | TRBV25-1 | - | TRBJ2-7
TGTGCCAGCAGCTTAGTATCGGGTCCAAGCACAGATACGCAGTATTTT | CASSLVSGPSTDTQYF | - | TRBV7-2 | - | TRBJ2-3
TGTGCCAGCGGCCCGTCGGGGGGGAGGCAAGAGACCCAGTACTTC | CASGPSGGRQETQYF | TRBD2 | TRBV7-2 | - | TRBJ2-5
TGTGCCAGCAGCTGGGGGGGCGGGACAAATCAGCCCCAGCATTTT | CASSWGGGTNQPQHF | - | TRBV5-5 | few | TRBJ1-5
TGTGCCAGCAATCCAGGGGGCGCCTCCTACGAGCAGTACTTC | CASNPGGASYEQYF | TRBD1 | TRBV6-2/TRBV6-3 | - | TRBJ2-7
TGTGCCACCAGCACAACAGGGGATAATTCACCCCTCCACTTT | CATSTTGDNSPLHF | TRBD1 | TRBV15 | few | TRBJ1-6
TGTGCCAGCAGTTCCCTCTTATCCTACAATGAGCAGTTCTTC | CASSSLLSYNEQFF | - | TRBV28 | - | TRBJ2-1
TGCAGTGCTAGGACCTCCAGGGGGACTAGCGGAGAGACCCAGTACTTC | CSARTSRGTSGETQYF | TRBD2 | TRBV20-1 | - | TRBJ2-5
TGTGCCAGCAGTCCCGGGGAACCCTACAATGAGCAGTTCTTC | CASSPGEPYNEQFF | - | TRBV9 | - | TRBJ2-1
TGCGCTAGCAGCAGCGATAGTTTGGCCTACGAGCAGTACTTC | CASSSDSLAYEQYF | - | TRBV5-1 | - | TRBJ2-7
TGCAGTGCTAGGACTAGCCGAGAGACCCAGTACTTC | CSARTSRETQYF | TRBD2 | TRBV20-1 | few | TRBJ2-5
TGCAGCGTTGAAGTGGTCGTGAATGAGCAGTTCTTC | CSVEVVVNEQFF | - | TRBV29-1 | many | TRBJ2-1
TGTGCCAGCAGTGTTGCGACAGATTCCAACTATGGCTACACCTTC | CASSVATDSNYGYTF | - | TRBV6-1 | - | TRBJ1-2
TGTGCCAGCAGTCCCAGGACTGATGAGCAGTTCTTC | CASSPRTDEQFF | - | TRBV12-3/TRBV12-4 | - | TRBJ2-1
TGTGCCAGCTCACCAGATGACACCTCCTACGAGCAGTACTTC | CASSPDDTSYEQYF | - | TRBV18 | - | TRBJ2-7
TGCAGCGGCTTACCGGCGCCAGGTGGCGCTGAAGCTTTCTTT | CSGLPAPGGAEAFF | - | TRBV29-1 | - | TRBJ1-1
TGTGCCAGCAGCCAAAACACAGGTACGCAGTATTTT | CASSQNTGTQYF | - | TRBV28 | - | TRBJ2-3
TGTGCCAGCAGCCAAGACGTACAGGGATCAGCAGAGACCCAGTACTTC | CASSQDVQGSAETQYF | - | TRBV3-1 | few | TRBJ2-5
TGTGCCACCGCCACCTCGACAGGAGACAATCAGCCCCAGCATTTT | CATATSTGDNQPQHF | - | TRBV24-1 | few | TRBJ1-5